This T cell receptor (beta chain) originates from a study of T cells after posttransplantation cyclophosphamide. Study-wide findings and caveats: Recipient CMV seropositivity and CMV reactivation strongly tracked TRB clonality. Blood and skin or GI T cell repertoires showed limited TRB overlap.

CDR3 length: 20 amino acids. The germline CDR1 and CDR2 sequences are SGHTS and YDEGEE. J gave up 1 base and V 4 bases, and 16 bases lay outside the gene matches. Sequencing was performed with immunoSEQ multiplex PCR; in TCRdb, only in-frame clones are kept and a portion is missing. The sample records about 24,000 clones, roughly 82% being singletons. Remarks on this clone: As yet, its antigen is unknown.

Material for sequencing was PBMCs. This sequence was found in a woman aged 55-70 years with a blood cancer, CMV-positive, and with a related stem cell donor. The rearrangement joins TRBV5-8 to TRBJ2-6, with 8 bases lining up with TRBD1. CDR3 sequence (DNA): TGTGCCAGCAGCCGTTCGAGGCCGGGACAGGCAGCTTCTGGGGCCAACGTCCTGACTTTC. Its protein is CASSRSRPGQAASGANVLTF.